The clone carrying this T cell receptor beta chain occurred many times. What it binds is unknown. The germline V gene has CDR1 LGHNA and CDR2 YSLEER. The CDR3 sequence is 17 residues long. V lost 0 bases, J lost 2 bases, and 17 bases lay in between. The sample comes from a study of response to subunit inactivated influenza vaccine. Overall study findings and caveats: Each seasonal flu vaccination may recruit only limited new T cells, authors suggested.

TCRdb recomputed calls from the RT-PCR reads with MiXCR, one row per CDR3 protein. There are 650,000 or so distinct CDR3 sequences in the sample; roughly 15% occur only once, and 7.5% to 8% lies in the top ten. This receptor was obtained from a man aged 45-60 years who received an inactivated influenza vaccine. The chain employs TRBV4-3 and TRBJ2-7; D remains ambiguous. This material consisted of PBMCs from blood, taken 14 to 15 days before vaccination. CDR3 nucleotides: TGCGCCAGCAGCCAAGATCTTCAGAGTGTTGTCCCCTACGAGCAGTACTTC. Encoded protein: CASSQDLQSVVPYEQYF.